The source of this T cell receptor (beta chain) is a study of ipilimumab plus nivolumab after autologous stem cell transplantation. This CDR3 is built from 13 residues. Trimming pared 0 bases from V and 9 bases from J, leaving 11 bases between. The germline CDR1 and CDR2 sequences are MNHEY and SVGAGI. Assay: immunoSEQ multiplex PCR; the TCRdb copy retains only in-frame clones and omits some. The data hold fewer than 85,000 clones, with 83% observed a single time. The sequence was obtained from a male donor with diffuse large B-cell lymphoma. Specimen: PBMCs, collected in a trial of ipilimumab plus nivolumab as post-transplant consolidation. The V call is TRBV6-5, the J call TRBJ1-1; D call uncertain. The chain's CDR3 is CASSYSSGIQAFF. CDR3 sequence (DNA): TGTGCCAGCAGTTACTCTAGCGGGATCCAAGCTTTCTTT.